The next 18 T cell receptor beta chains were all read from a single sample in a study of T cell responses to AZD1222 COVID-19 vaccine. Using immunoSEQ multiplex PCR, the repertoire was profiled, and TCRdb retains in-frame clones only, with some absent. Altogether about 140,000 clones are present, 89% being singletons, with the ten largest covering about 2.7%. Specimen: peripheral blood, collected on day 0 of AZD1222 vaccination. Receptors originate from an adult in good health.

The chain couples TRBV19 to TRBJ1-4; D is unclear. The ends were cut back, 6 bases at V and 1 base at J, with 9 bases in the middle. The CDR3 has 14 residues. Looked up from germline, CDR1 is LNHDA and CDR2 is SQIVND (reference sequence). The CDR3 sequence is CASSRGKTNEKLFF. Written as DNA, the CDR3 is TGTGCCAGTAGCCGCGGGAAAACTAATGAAAAACTGTTTTTT.

This clone was detected a few times. The V gene is TRBV10-3, the J gene TRBJ2-1; 10 bases are a match to TRBD2. Trimming cost V 10 bases and J 8 bases; bases outside gene matches: 8. Germline assignment: CDR1 ENHRY and CDR2 SYGVKD. CDR3 size: 13 residues. CDR3 nucleotide sequence: TGTGCCACCTCTACTAGCGGGAATGATGAGCAGTTCTTC. Translating it yields CATSTSGNDEQFF.

The rearrangement uses TRBV11-3 and TRBJ2-1; the D call may be TRBD1 or TRBD2 (5 bases each). The CDR3 runs 15 residues. V was trimmed by 4 bases and J by 6 bases, leaving 16 bases between them. Germline CDR1 SGHNT, CDR2 YENEEA. The CDR3 DNA sequence: TGTGCCAGCAGCTCCAGCGCGAGGGGATCCAATGAGCAGTTCTTC. Amino acid sequence: CASSSSARGSNEQFF.

The V and J genes are TRBV5-1 and TRBJ1-1, with D unresolved. Germline-derived CDR1 and CDR2 are SGHRS and YFSETQ. The CDR3 consists of 13 residues. The V end was cut by 9 bases, the J end by 4 bases, with 16 bases between. The CDR3 coding sequence is TGCGCCACCCGAGGCAGGCTAAGCACTGAAGCTTTCTTT. It encodes CATRGRLSTEAFF. The variable domain in full, with the rest retrieved from reference TRBV5-1 and TRBJ1-1, is KAGVTQTPRYLIKTRGQQVTLSCSPISGHRSVSWYQQTPGQGLQFLFEYFSETQRNKGNFPGRFSGRQFSNSRSEMNVSTLELGDSALYLCATRGRLSTEAFFGQGTRLTVV.

The chain combines TRBV27 with TRBJ1-4, with a possible D match to TRBD1 (5 bases). The CDR3 extends over 15 amino acids. V was cut by 3 bases and J by 8 bases, with 16 bases left in between. The V gene's germline CDR1 is MNHEY and CDR2 SMNVEV (reference sequence). The CDR3 DNA is TGTGCCAGCAGTTTCGACCCGGGGACTGGGGAAAAACTGTTTTTT. It specifies CASSFDPGTGEKLFF.

The CDR3 region has the DNA TGTGCCAGCAGGTCGGACAGACATGGCTACACCTTC. This gives the protein CASRSDRHGYTF. V is TRBV9 and J is TRBJ1-2; perhaps TRBD1 as D (6 bases). Germline loops: CDR1 SGDLS, CDR2 YYNGEE. V shed 5 bases and J shed 6 bases, with 11 bases lying between them. The CDR3 length is 12 residues.

This chain uses TRBV12-3 or TRBV12-4 with TRBJ2-1; D uncertain. Trimming shortened V by 3 bases and J by 4 bases, and 7 bases separated the two germline ends. The CDR3 contains 13 residues. CDR3: CASSFYQYNEQFF. The CDR3 nucleotides are TGTGCCAGCAGTTTCTACCAATACAATGAGCAGTTCTTC.

The V gene is TRBV5-6, the J gene TRBJ2-5; 9 bases line up with TRBD2. The CDR3 length is 16 residues. V gave up 2 bases and J gave up 5 bases; unmatched junction bases: 10. Germline V gene lookup returns CDR1 SGHDT and CDR2 YYEEEE. CDR3 nucleotides: TGTGCCAGCAGCTTAAAACTTAGCGGGGGTAGGGAGACCCAGTACTTC. Translated: CASSLKLSGGRETQYF.

The rearrangement uses TRBV7-9 and TRBJ1-3; 8 positions match TRBD1. Germline CDR1 SEHNR, CDR2 FQNEAQ (reference sequence). V trimming: 5 bases; J trimming: 0 bases; junction bases outside the gene matches: 9. This CDR3 has 17 amino acids. The DNA of the CDR3 is TGTGCCAGCAGCCACGGACAGGGACAGAACTCTGGAAACACCATATATTTT. Translated, it gives CASSHGQGQNSGNTIYF.

The DNA for the CDR3 is TGTGCCAGTAGTTACGACCTAAGATACGAGCAGTACTTC. Residues: CASSYDLRYEQYF. This sequence joins TRBV19 and TRBJ2-7, with unresolved D. Looked up from germline, CDR1 is LNHDA and CDR2 is SQIVND (reference sequence). V lost 5 bases and J 4 bases, leaving 12 bases between the germline ends. The CDR3 runs to 13 residues. The full variable domain, its missing parts supplied by reference TRBV19 and TRBJ2-7, is DGGITQSPKYLFRKEGQNVTLSCEQNLNHDAMYWYRQDPGQGLRLIYYSQIVNDFQKGDIAEGYSVSREKKESFPLTVTSAQKNPTAFYLCASSYDLRYEQYFGPGTRLTVT.

The V call is TRBV21-1, the J call TRBJ2-7; the table's D call, TRBD1, has no DNA check behind it. TRBV21-1 is flagged as a pseudogene. The CDR3 sequence is 12 residues long. Written as DNA, the CDR3 is TGTGCCAGCAGCACAGACAGCTACGAGCAGTACTTC. It encodes CASSTDSYEQYF.

Only one count was recorded for this clone. This rearrangement joins TRBV4-1 to TRBJ1-4; D gene unclear. CDR1 is MGHRA, CDR2 YSYEKL, per germline. This CDR3 has 13 residues. The germline V and J ends were trimmed by 5 bases and 8 bases, with 12 bases remaining between them. The CDR3 nucleotides are TGCGCCAGCAGCACGGACCTGCTAGAAAAACTGTTTTTT. This codes for CASSTDLLEKLFF.

The rearrangement uses TRBV4-1 and TRBJ1-5, with a weak D call TRBD1 (5 bases). Germline V gene sequence: CDR1 MGHRA, CDR2 YSYEKL. V was shortened by 3 bases and J by 3 bases, with 15 bases between the two germline ends. The CDR3 extends over 16 amino acids. CDR3 region: CASSHPREGTNQPQHF. Written as DNA, the CDR3 is TGCGCCAGCAGCCACCCACGGGAAGGGACCAATCAGCCCCAGCATTTT.

The chain carries TRBV5-1 and TRBJ2-5; 8 bases agree with TRBD1. The V gene's germline CDR1 is SGHRS and CDR2 YFSETQ. The V gene end was trimmed by 3 bases and the J gene end by 5 bases; junction bases not matched to a gene: 12. CDR3 length equals 16 residues. The CDR3 protein is CASSSETGAQGETQYF. DNA of the CDR3: TGCGCCAGCAGCTCCGAGACAGGGGCCCAAGGCGAGACCCAGTACTTC.

The chain links TRBV5-5 to TRBJ2-2; D is unclear. V was trimmed by 4 bases and J by 2 bases, leaving 12 bases between them. This CDR3 has 15 amino acids. Germline loops: CDR1 SGHKS, CDR2 YYEKEE (reference sequence). CDR3 sequence (DNA): TGTGCCAGCAGCCTAAGGATGGCAAACACCGGGGAGCTGTTTTTT. This encodes CASSLRMANTGELFF. Full variable domain (outside the CDR3, taken from reference TRBV5-5 and TRBJ2-2): DAGVTQSPTHLIKTRGQQVTLRCSPISGHKSVSWYQQVLGQGPQFIFQYYEKEERGRGNFPDRFSARQFPNYSSELNVNALLLGDSALYLCASSLRMANTGELFFGEGSRLTVL.

As DNA, the CDR3 is TGTGCCAGCAGTTTATTTGCTGGGGCCAGGACTGAAGCTTTCTTT. Protein sequence: CASSLFAGARTEAFF. V usage is TRBV27 and J usage is TRBJ1-1; perhaps TRBD1 as D (5 bases). The V and J ends lost 1 base and 5 bases respectively, with 14 bases between them. This CDR3 has 15 residues. CDR1 and CDR2 from the germline V gene are MNHEY and SMNVEV (reference sequence).

The chain carries TRBV28 and TRBJ1-5; D is ambiguous. Trimming cost V 11 bases and J 0 bases, with 14 bases left between them. CDR1 and CDR2 (germline): MDHEN, SYDVKM. The length of the CDR3 is 14 residues. CDR3 nucleotide sequence: TGTGCCTCCGACCCCGGGGATAGCAATCAGCCCCAGCATTTT. It specifies CASDPGDSNQPQHF.

This clone was seen a handful of times. The chain combines TRBV24-1 with TRBJ1-1; D not certain. The CDR3 extends over 17 amino acids. CDR1 and CDR2 (germline): KGHDR, SFDVKD. Trimming removed 5 bases at V and 2 bases at J, with 20 bases between. In DNA, the CDR3 is TGTGCCACCAGTGGGCCAAATCCTCTTTCAGCAAACACTGAAGCTTTCTTT. Translated: CATSGPNPLSANTEAFF.